Listed below are T cell receptor beta chains from one sample, sequenced in a study of OX40 agonist ivuxolimab in advanced cancers. Sequencing used immunoSEQ multiplex PCR; TCRdb keeps in-frame clones, though not all of them. Of tens of thousands of clones in the sample, roughly nine tenths were seen once. The sample was CD4+ or CD8+ T cells sorted from blood, taken in a trial of the OX40 agonist ivuxolimab. These TCRs come from an adult with an advanced solid tumor such as melanoma, head and neck, liver or kidney cancer. CDR3s include the opening cysteine and the closing phenylalanine or tryptophan. A D gene is named only where the DNA matches it firmly. Rows give clone size only sometimes, using once, few, many, or a class for an expanded clone.

V gene	J gene	D gene	clone size	CDR3 protein	CDR3 DNA
TRBV9	TRBJ1-6	NA	NA	CASSVEGTARASPLHF	TGTGCCAGCAGCGTAGAGGGGACGGCGCGGGCCTCACCCCTCCACTTT
TRBV9	TRBJ2-6	NA	NA	CASGPSIRAISGANVLTF	TGTGCCAGCGGCCCCTCTATTCGAGCTATCTCTGGGGCCAACGTCCTGACTTTC
TRBV4-1	TRBJ2-3	NA	NA	CASSQDPGGLLGTDTQYF	TGCGCCAGCAGCCAAGATCCGGGGGGCTTACTGGGCACAGATACGCAGTATTTT
TRBV19	TRBJ2-2	NA	NA	CASKTTPGANTGELFF	TGTGCCAGCAAGACCACGCCAGGAGCGAACACCGGGGAGCTGTTTTTT
TRBV30	TRBJ1-1	TRBD1	NA	CAWSPLQWSGGPNTEAFF	TGTGCCTGGAGTCCCTTACAATGGTCAGGGGGACCAAACACTGAAGCTTTCTTT
TRBV5-6	TRBJ1-2	NA	NA	CASSADTAYGYTF	TGTGCCAGCAGCGCGGACACGGCCTATGGCTACACCTTC
TRBV5-1	TRBJ2-3	TRBD2	NA	CASSLATSGGRSPGTQYF	TGCGCCAGCAGCTTGGCGACTAGCGGGGGTAGGAGTCCAGGTACGCAGTATTTT
TRBV6-5	TRBJ1-1	NA	NA	CASSYSGAMNTEAFF	TGTGCCAGCAGTTACTCTGGGGCTATGAACACTGAAGCTTTCTTT
TRBV18	TRBJ1-1	NA	NA	CASSPLAAGDIPAFF	TGTGCCAGCTCACCCCTGGCAGCTGGGGATATTCCAGCTTTCTTT
TRBV5-6	TRBJ1-4	TRBD1	once	CASSPQGGANEKLFF	TGTGCCAGCAGCCCCCAGGGGGGAGCTAATGAAAAACTGTTTTTT
TRBV20-1	TRBJ2-1	NA	NA	CSAELTYEQFF	TGCAGTGCGGAGCTAACCTATGAGCAGTTCTTC
TRBV5-1	TRBJ1-1	NA	NA	CASSSLGGTEAFF	TGCGCCAGCAGCTCGCTGGGGGGCACTGAAGCTTTCTTT
TRBV2	TRBJ1-6	NA	NA	CASTPQHRGSPLHF	TGTGCCAGCACTCCGCAACATAGGGGTTCACCCCTCCACTTT
TRBV11-2	TRBJ1-4	NA	NA	CASRAVPATNEKLFF	TGTGCCAGCAGAGCCGTCCCGGCAACTAATGAAAAACTGTTTTTT
TRBV11-3	TRBJ2-7	NA	NA	CASSLLSDGEQYF	TGTGCCAGCAGCTTATTGTCAGACGGCGAGCAGTACTTC
TRBV10-3	TRBJ2-3	TRBD2	NA	CAISGGDATDTQYF	TGTGCCATCTCTGGGGGGGACGCCACAGATACGCAGTATTTT